These T cell receptor beta chains were read from a single sample in a study of cytotoxic CD8 clonotypes in ibrutinib-treated CLL. TCRdb keeps only in-frame clones here, not all; method: immunoSEQ multiplex PCR. The sample has about 150,000 clones, 76% seen once. The material was PBMCs, obtained after 24 months of ibrutinib treatment. These receptors originate from a human donor with chronic lymphocytic leukemia. Both conserved end residues are part of each CDR3. The order of the fields is D gene, V gene, clone size, J gene, CDR3 DNA, CDR3 protein. A D gene is named only where the DNA matches it firmly. Only some rows state a clone size, as once, few, many or a class for expanded clones.

>.|TRBV7-9|.|TRBJ2-7
TGTGCCAGCAGCTTAGCACCGGGACCCACGTCCTACGAGCAGTACTTC
CASSLAPGPTSYEQYF
>.|TRBV9|once|TRBJ2-5
TGTGCCAGCAGCGTAGGTTCGGGGCAGGGGCGGGAGACCCAGTACTTC
CASSVGSGQGRETQYF
>TRBD1|TRBV7-2|.|TRBJ1-4
TGTGCCACCCGTGGACAGGGTAATGAAAAACTGTTTTTT
CATRGQGNEKLFF
>TRBD1|TRBV6-5|.|TRBJ1-1
TGTGCCAGCAGTCACCAGGGGGCTAACACTGAAGCTTTCTTT
CASSHQGANTEAFF
>.|TRBV7-9|.|TRBJ1-4
TGTGCCAGCAGCCCGCCGGGGGCAACTAATGAAAAACTGTTTTTT
CASSPPGATNEKLFF
>.|TRBV27|.|TRBJ1-2
TGTGCCAGCAGTCGGGGTGGAGTCGGCTATGGCTACACCTTC
CASSRGGVGYGYTF
>TRBD1|TRBV18|.|TRBJ1-2
TGTGCCAGCTCACCAAGTAGGGCCCAGACAGGGGACTATGGCTACACCTTC
CASSPSRAQTGDYGYTF
>TRBD1|TRBV6-5|.|TRBJ2-1
TGTGCCAGCAGTGCGGGGACAGGGGGGGCCAATGAGCAGTTCTTC
CASSAGTGGANEQFF
>.|TRBV5-5|.|TRBJ2-7
TGTGCCAGCAGCTTGTGGTTCCCGGCGAGGGGCGAGCAGTACTTC
CASSLWFPARGEQYF
>TRBD1|TRBV16|.|TRBJ2-1
TGTGCCAGCAGCCAATTCGGTTCGGGACAGGGTCACAATGAGCAGTTCTTC
CASSQFGSGQGHNEQFF
>.|TRBV10-3|.|TRBJ1-1
TGTGCCACCCTCCCTAGGCAGGGGTATACTGAAGCTTTCTTT
CATLPRQGYTEAFF
>.|TRBV6-1|.|TRBJ2-1
TGTGCCAGCAGTGAAGTCCCCGGGACGGAGTACAATGAGCAGTTCTTC
CASSEVPGTEYNEQFF
>.|TRBV7-8|few|TRBJ2-7
TGTGCCAGCAGCCCCACCCCCAGGGTCCGCGAGCAGTACTTC
CASSPTPRVREQYF
>.|TRBV7-9|.|TRBJ2-2
TGTGCCTCGCGCGGGGGGACAGTCGGGGAGCTGTTTTTT
CASRGGTVGELFF
>.|TRBV6-5|.|TRBJ2-7
TGTGCCGCGAGTACAAGGTACGAGCAGTACTTC
CAASTRYEQYF
>TRBD2|TRBV5-1|.|TRBJ2-1
TGCGCCAGCAGCTGGGGACTAGCGGAGTCCAATGAGCAGTTCTTC
CASSWGLAESNEQFF
>.|TRBV30|few|TRBJ1-2
TGTGCCTGGAGTCCATCCTTGGGTTATAACTATGGCTACACCTTC
CAWSPSLGYNYGYTF
>.|TRBV28|few|TRBJ1-1
TGTGCCAGCAGTTTCGGCAGGGTTGCTTTCTTT
CASSFGRVAFF
>.|TRBV13|.|TRBJ2-3
TGTGCCAGCAGCGCCCGGGATCTCACAGATACGCAGTATTTT
CASSARDLTDTQYF
>TRBD1|TRBV7-7|.|TRBJ2-7
TGTGCCAGCAGCCGCGGACAGGGGGGCTCCTACGAGCAGTACTTC
CASSRGQGGSYEQYF
>.|TRBV6-5|once|TRBJ1-1
TGTGCCAGCAGTTACACACCTACCTTGGGCACTGAAGCTTTCTTT
CASSYTPTLGTEAFF
>TRBD2|TRBV7-8|.|TRBJ2-5
TGTGCCAGCAGCTTAGAGCGATGGGGAGGGAGGGCGGAGACCCAGTACTTC
CASSLERWGGRAETQYF
>.|TRBV28|few|TRBJ1-5
TGTGCCAGCCTTGGGGACACTACCCGATCTAGAAATCAGCCCCAGCATTTT
CASLGDTTRSRNQPQHF
>TRBD1|TRBV7-2|.|TRBJ1-2
TGTGCCAGCAGCCTACAGGGGGCTAACTATGGCTACACCTTC
CASSLQGANYGYTF
>.|TRBV10-3|.|TRBJ1-1
TGTGCCATCAGTGAGGCGCCAGGGGTGCTGAACACTGAAGCTTTCTTT
CAISEAPGVLNTEAFF
>TRBD1|TRBV7-2|.|TRBJ1-6
TGTGCCAGCAGCCCCCGGGACAGCGGGAATTCACCCCTCCACTTT
CASSPRDSGNSPLHF
>.|TRBV6-5|few|TRBJ1-1
TGTGCCAGCAGGGGGGGGCTGAGCACTGAAGCTTTCTTT
CASRGGLSTEAFF
>TRBD2|TRBV7-2|.|TRBJ2-1
TGTGCCAGCAGCGTAGCGGGGGGGAACTACAATGAGCAGTTCTTC
CASSVAGGNYNEQFF